The 8 T cell receptor beta chains listed next were all sequenced from one sample in a study of T cell repertoires in cytomegalovirus infection. TCRdb called the reads again in MiXCR, with one record for every CDR3 protein. This sample has hundreds of thousands of distinct CDR3 sequences, with 15% to 20% found just once. Sequencing used PBMCs. These receptors originate from a human donor in good health (CMV status not recorded). Some clones in this sample may be carry-over from other donors' samples.

The chain uses TRBV11-2 and TRBJ1-4; the D is unclear. The ends were cut back, 1 base at V and 0 bases at J, with 6 bases in the middle. The CDR3 is made up of 15 amino acids. Germline V CDR1 and CDR2: SGHAT, FQNNGV. CDR3 nucleotide sequence: TGTGCCAGCAGCTTAGTCTGGGCAACTAATGAAAAACTGTTTTTT. The encoded protein is CASSLVWATNEKLFF.

The chain combines TRBV12-3 or TRBV12-4 with TRBJ1-1; 10 bases line up with TRBD1. CDR3 size: 20 residues. V shed 6 bases, J shed 0 bases, and the junction held 19 bases outside the gene matches. Written as DNA, the CDR3 is TGTGCCAGCAGGAGTAGGTCTTTGGTGCGGGACAGGGGACTGAACACTGAAGCTTTCTTT. Translating gives CASRSRSLVRDRGLNTEAFF.

The chain employs TRBV27 and TRBJ2-3; weak D call: TRBD1 (6 bases). Germline CDR1 is MNHEY and CDR2 is SMNVEV (reference sequence). The CDR3 contains 14 residues. The ends were cut back, 4 bases at V and 6 bases at J, with 14 bases in the middle. CDR3 sequence reads: CASSSLGTGDTQYF. CDR3 bases: TGTGCCAGCAGTTCACTTGGTACAGGGGATACGCAGTATTTT.

This clonotype was seen ten or more times. The chain recombines TRBV4-1 with TRBJ1-5; 8 bases align to TRBD1. V was clipped by 3 bases and J by 5 bases; unmatched bases: 6. This CDR3 has 15 amino acids. The germline gives CDR1 MGHRA, CDR2 YSYEKL. CDR3 in amino acids: CASSQPGQVHQPQHF. CDR3 nucleotide sequence: TGCGCCAGCAGCCAGCCGGGACAGGTTCATCAGCCCCAGCATTTT.

V usage is TRBV3-1 and J usage is TRBJ1-2; D may be TRBD1 (5 bases). CDR1 and CDR2 (germline): LGHDT, YNNKEL (reference sequence). V dropped 3 bases and J dropped 2 bases, with 13 bases sitting between them. The CDR3 consists of 15 residues. CDR3 nucleotides: TGTGCCAGCAGCCACGCAGGGACCCTAAACTATGGCTACACCTTC. This sequence encodes CASSHAGTLNYGYTF.

There are a few counts of this clonotype. The chain joins TRBV28 to TRBJ1-6; perhaps TRBD1 as D (5 bases). The CDR3 loop spans 18 amino acids. Germline values: CDR1 MDHEN, CDR2 SYDVKM. Trimming cost V 3 bases and J 5 bases, with 20 bases left between them. The CDR3 nucleotides read TGTGCCAGCAGTTTTAGCCAGGGAACCCCGGTTAATAATTCACCCCTCCACTTT. Translating it yields CASSFSQGTPVNNSPLHF.

This clonotype was observed many times. The chain employs TRBV7-2 and TRBJ2-7, with 8 bases lining up with TRBD2. This CDR3 comprises 14 residues. Germline V CDR1 and CDR2: SGHTA, FQGNSA. The V segment lost 7 bases and the J segment 6 bases; nucleotides outside the gene matches: 11. CDR3 region: CASTFTGGSGEQYF. Written as DNA, the CDR3 is TGTGCCAGCACTTTTACGGGGGGGTCCGGCGAGCAGTACTTC. The whole variable domain, filled in from reference TRBV7-2 and TRBJ2-7, reads GAGVSQSPSNKVTEKGKDVELRCDPISGHTALYWYRQSLGQGLEFLIYFQGNSAPDKSGLPSDRFSAERTGGSVSTLTIQRTQQEDSAVYLCASTFTGGSGEQYFGPGTRLTVT.

This clonotype has only a few counts. J is TRBJ1-4 and V is TRBV7-8; 7 bases fit TRBD1. This CDR3 has 15 amino acids. Germline trimming cut 5 bases from V and 0 bases from J; bases unmatched to any gene: 3. Germline CDR1 is SGHVS and CDR2 is FQNEAQ. The CDR3 sequence: CASSPGQPTNEKLFF. The CDR3 DNA reads TGTGCCAGCAGCCCGGGACAGCCAACTAATGAAAAACTGTTTTTT.